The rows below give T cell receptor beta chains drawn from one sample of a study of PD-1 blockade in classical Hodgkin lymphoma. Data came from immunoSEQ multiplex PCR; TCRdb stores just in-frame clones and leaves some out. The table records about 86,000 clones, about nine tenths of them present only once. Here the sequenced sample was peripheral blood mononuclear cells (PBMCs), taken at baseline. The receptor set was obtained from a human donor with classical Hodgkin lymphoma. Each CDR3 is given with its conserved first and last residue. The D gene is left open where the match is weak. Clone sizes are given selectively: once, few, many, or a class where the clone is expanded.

cdr3_aa: CASSQAGTGSIEQYF
cdr3_nt: TGTGCCAGCAGCCAAGCCGGGACAGGTTCTATCGAGCAGTACTTC
j_call: TRBJ2-7
v_call: TRBV4-2
d_call: TRBD1
clone_size: NA

cdr3_aa: CASWSGGSADTQYF
cdr3_nt: TGTGCCAGCTGGAGTGGGGGGAGCGCAGATACGCAGTATTTT
j_call: TRBJ2-3
v_call: TRBV9
d_call: NA
clone_size: NA

cdr3_aa: CASSPGTGTNYGYTF
cdr3_nt: TGTGCCAGCTCACCCGGGACAGGAACTAACTATGGCTACACCTTC
j_call: TRBJ1-2
v_call: TRBV18
d_call: TRBD1
clone_size: NA

cdr3_aa: CASSAPGQGANEQYF
cdr3_nt: TGTGCCAGCAGCGCTCCTGGACAGGGGGCTAACGAGCAGTACTTC
j_call: TRBJ2-7
v_call: TRBV7-9
d_call: TRBD1
clone_size: NA

cdr3_aa: CASSYAVAANYEQYF
cdr3_nt: TGTGCCAGCAGTTATGCGGTAGCGGCCAACTACGAGCAGTACTTC
j_call: TRBJ2-7
v_call: TRBV6-5
d_call: NA
clone_size: NA

cdr3_aa: CASSQGGQYHGYTF
cdr3_nt: TGCGCCAGCAGCCAAGGGGGACAGTACCATGGCTACACCTTC
j_call: TRBJ1-2
v_call: TRBV4-3
d_call: TRBD1
clone_size: NA

cdr3_aa: CASSRAHTYEQYF
cdr3_nt: TGTGCCAGCAGTCGAGCGCATACCTACGAGCAGTACTTC
j_call: TRBJ2-7
v_call: TRBV27
d_call: NA
clone_size: NA

cdr3_aa: CASNHRTSNTGELFF
cdr3_nt: TGTGCCAGCAATCACAGGACATCGAACACCGGGGAGCTGTTTTTT
j_call: TRBJ2-2
v_call: TRBV6-1
d_call: NA
clone_size: NA

cdr3_aa: CASSLVQGDIDEQYF
cdr3_nt: TGTGCCAGCAGCTTGGTACAGGGGGACATCGACGAGCAGTACTTC
j_call: TRBJ2-7
v_call: TRBV7-9
d_call: TRBD1
clone_size: few

cdr3_aa: CASNPGISSYNEQFF
cdr3_nt: TGTGCCAGCAACCCCGGGATCAGCTCCTACAATGAGCAGTTCTTC
j_call: TRBJ2-1
v_call: TRBV2
d_call: NA
clone_size: NA

cdr3_aa: CASSYSGGAGSYEQYF
cdr3_nt: TGTGCCAGCAGTTACTCGGGAGGCGCGGGGAGCTACGAGCAGTACTTC
j_call: TRBJ2-7
v_call: TRBV6-6
d_call: NA
clone_size: NA

cdr3_aa: CASSVFTGRTSGKGEQFF
cdr3_nt: TGTGCCAGCAGCGTCTTTACGGGGAGGACTAGCGGGAAAGGTGAGCAGTTCTTC
j_call: TRBJ2-1
v_call: TRBV2
d_call: TRBD2
clone_size: NA

cdr3_aa: CASSLGPSGSTGNEQFF
cdr3_nt: TGTGCCAGCAGCTTAGGTCCTAGCGGGAGTACCGGCAATGAGCAGTTCTTC
j_call: TRBJ2-1
v_call: TRBV11-2
d_call: TRBD2
clone_size: NA

cdr3_aa: CAWSRWGGTEAFF
cdr3_nt: TGTGCCTGGAGTCGTTGGGGAGGGACTGAAGCTTTCTTT
j_call: TRBJ1-1
v_call: TRBV30
d_call: NA
clone_size: NA

cdr3_aa: CASSPPGRSLNTEAFF
cdr3_nt: TGTGCCAGCTCACCACCAGGCAGAAGCTTGAACACTGAAGCTTTCTTT
j_call: TRBJ1-1
v_call: TRBV18
d_call: NA
clone_size: NA

cdr3_aa: CASRGMSNQPQHF
cdr3_nt: TGTGCCAGCAGAGGAATGAGCAATCAGCCCCAGCATTTT
j_call: TRBJ1-5
v_call: TRBV28
d_call: NA
clone_size: NA

cdr3_aa: CSASLGKAFF
cdr3_nt: TGCAGTGCTAGCTTGGGGAAAGCTTTCTTT
j_call: TRBJ1-1
v_call: TRBV20-1
d_call: NA
clone_size: NA